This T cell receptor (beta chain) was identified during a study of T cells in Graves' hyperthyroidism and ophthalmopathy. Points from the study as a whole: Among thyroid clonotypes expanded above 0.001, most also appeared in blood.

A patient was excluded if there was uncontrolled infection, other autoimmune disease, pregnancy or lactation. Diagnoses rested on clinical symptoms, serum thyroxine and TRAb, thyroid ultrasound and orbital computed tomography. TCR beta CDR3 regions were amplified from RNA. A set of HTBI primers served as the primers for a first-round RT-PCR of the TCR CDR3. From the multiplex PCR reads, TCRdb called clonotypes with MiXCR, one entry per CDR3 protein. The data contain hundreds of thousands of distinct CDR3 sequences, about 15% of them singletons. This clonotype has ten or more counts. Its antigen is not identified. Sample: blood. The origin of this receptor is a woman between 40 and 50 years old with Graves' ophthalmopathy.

CDR3 nucleotide sequence: TGTGCCAGCAGTTTAGTTTCGTTGCCCCAGCATTTT. Translating gives CASSLVSLPQHF. The V gene is TRBV12-3 or TRBV12-4, the J gene TRBJ1-5, with D uncertain. The CDR3 consists of 12 residues. V was clipped by 1 base and J by 9 bases, with 7 bases between them.